The sequence of this T cell receptor (beta chain) was determined in a study of response to subunit inactivated influenza vaccine. This CDR3 comprises 16 residues. Germline V gene sequence: CDR1 LNHNV, CDR2 YYDKDF (reference sequence). V lost 0 bases and J lost 7, with 18 bases in between. From the RT-PCR reads, TCRdb called clonotypes with MiXCR, one entry per CDR3 protein. The data contain about 780,000 distinct CDR3 sequences, less than 20% of them singletons. This clonotype was counted a few times. The source was PBMCs from blood, collected around 5 days after vaccination. The source is a man aged 50 or older who received an inactivated influenza vaccine. The rearrangement joins TRBV15 to TRBJ2-5, with D possibly TRBD2 on 6 matching bases. The CDR3 region is CATSRDSNRGGLTQYF. The CDR3 bases are TGTGCCACCAGCAGAGATTCTAATCGTGGGGGACTGACCCAGTACTTC.